The 22 T cell receptor beta chains presented below share a single source sample, sequenced in a study of blood T cell repertoires in COVID-19. Profiling relied on immunoSEQ multiplex PCR, and the TCRdb table lists in-frame clones only, not all of them. Here the sample spans about 190,000 clones, approximately 90% being singletons. Sequencing was carried out using peripheral blood. The receptors were sampled from a woman in her late teens or twenties who had recovered from COVID-19.

This clone was seen more than once but under ten times. The chain couples TRBV4-1 to TRBJ2-2; maybe TRBD2 (5 bases). V shed 2 bases and J shed 5 bases, with 12 bases lying between them. Germline V lookup: CDR1 MGHRA, CDR2 YSYEKL. The CDR3 has 15 amino acids. The CDR3 region is CASSQRTPGTGELFF. CDR3 coding DNA: TGCGCCAGCAGCCAAAGGACCCCGGGGACCGGGGAGCTGTTTTTT.

In its sample, this clone was seen once. A read error may account for a junction end that differs from germline. The V call is TRBV12-3 or TRBV12-4, the J call TRBJ1-6; a possible D gene is TRBD1 (6 bases). The CDR3 length is 9 residues. CDR3 nucleotides: TGTGCCAGCACTCAGGGGCACAGCTTT. This translates into CASTQGHSF.

Many counts were recorded for this clone. The V and J genes are TRBV15 and TRBJ2-1; 11 bases fit TRBD2. V was clipped by 0 bases and J by 6 bases; unmatched bases: 1. In germline, CDR1 is LNHNV, CDR2 YYDKDF (reference sequence). The CDR3 is made up of 15 amino acids. CDR3 nucleotide sequence: TGTGCCACCAGCAGAGACACTAGCGGGAGCAATGAGCAGTTCTTC. It is translated as CATSRDTSGSNEQFF. The whole variable domain, remainder taken from reference TRBV15 and TRBJ2-1, is DAMVIQNPRYQVTQFGKPVTLSCSQTLNHNVMYWYQQKSSQAPKLLFHYYDKDFNNEADTPDNFQSRRPNTSFCFLDIRSPGLGDTAMYLCATSRDTSGSNEQFFGPGTRLTVL.

This clone was found once. The V gene is TRBV9, the J gene TRBJ2-3, with TRBD2 identical over 12 bases. CDR1 is SGDLS and CDR2 is YYNGEE in the germline V gene. V shed 2 bases and J 0 bases; nucleotides not matched to a gene: 7. The CDR3 is 18 residues long. CDR3 residues: CASSVDSGLAGSTDTQYF. Written as DNA, the CDR3 is TGTGCCAGCAGCGTTGACTCTGGACTAGCGGGGAGCACAGATACGCAGTATTTT. The complete variable domain, with remaining parts taken from reference TRBV9 and TRBJ2-3, reads DSGVTQTPKHLITATGQRVTLRCSPRSGDLSVYWYQQSLDQGLQFLIQYYNGEERAKGNILERFSAQQFPDLHSELNLSSLELGDSALYFCASSVDSGLAGSTDTQYFGPGTRLTVL.

The CDR3 DNA sequence: TGTGCCAGCAGTTACGGGGCAGGGTTTGGGGAAAAACTGTTTTTT. Translating gives CASSYGAGFGEKLFF. J is TRBJ1-4 and V is TRBV6-5, with D perhaps matching TRBD1 (5 bases). V was cut by 2 bases and J by 8 bases, with 15 bases left in between. The germline V gene encodes CDR1 MNHEY and CDR2 SVGAGI. The CDR3 consists of 15 residues.

This chain connects TRBV24-1 to TRBJ2-3, with 12 bases identical to TRBD2. CDR3 length: 15 amino acids. Germline loops: CDR1 KGHDR, CDR2 SFDVKD. V trimming: 8 bases; J trimming: 4 bases; junction bases outside the gene matches: 6. The chain's CDR3 is CATITTSGRSDTQYF. CDR3 nucleotides: TGTGCCACCATAACTACTAGCGGGAGGTCAGATACGCAGTATTTT.

This chain connects TRBV7-3 to TRBJ2-3; 7 bases are a match to TRBD2. The CDR3 spans 15 residues. CDR1 and CDR2 (germline): SGHTA, FQGTGA. The V gene end was trimmed by 5 bases and the J gene end by 2 bases; junction bases not matched to a gene: 7. The CDR3 sequence is CASSLLADHTDTQYF. CDR3 bases: TGTGCCAGCAGCCTTCTAGCGGACCACACAGATACGCAGTATTTT.

The chain is built from TRBV4-3 and TRBJ2-7; 10 bases map to TRBD2. CDR1 is LGHNA and CDR2 is YSLEER in the germline V gene. J lost 3 bases, V lost 3 bases, and 5 bases had no gene match. This CDR3 is built from 15 residues. CDR3 residues: CASSHIAGGSYEQYF. The CDR3 DNA reads TGCGCCAGCAGCCATATAGCGGGGGGCAGCTACGAGCAGTACTTC.

The rearrangement joins TRBV4-1 to TRBJ2-2; no clear D. Germline CDR1 is MGHRA and CDR2 is YSYEKL. The CDR3 length is 16 residues. V gave up 0 bases and J gave up 5 bases, with 13 bases separating them. The CDR3 protein is CASSQDPGIDTGELFF. CDR3 nucleotide sequence: TGCGCCAGCAGCCAAGACCCAGGAATTGATACCGGGGAGCTGTTTTTT.

The chain has TRBV21-1 and TRBJ2-7; TRBD2, the D gene given by the table, was not confirmed from the DNA. TRBV21-1 is classified as a pseudogene. The CDR3 length is 16 residues. The chain's CDR3 is CASKWLAGDCRDEQYV. The CDR3 DNA reads TGTGCCAGCAAGTGGCTAGCGGGAGACTGTCGGGACGAGCAGTACGTC.

This clone appeared many times. The chain joins TRBV2 to TRBJ2-2; D is unresolved. Trimming removed 11 bases at V and 0 bases at J, with 10 bases between. This CDR3 spans 13 amino acids. CDR1 is SNHLY and CDR2 is FYNNEI in the germline V gene. CDR3 region: CAGDEANTGELFF. The CDR3 nucleotides read TGTGCCGGCGACGAGGCGAACACCGGGGAGCTGTTTTTT.

V gene TRBV28 combines with J gene TRBJ2-3, with TRBD2 identical over 8 bases. This CDR3 region has 13 residues. After removal of 8 bases from V and 2 bases from J, the junction contained 3 bases not matched to a gene. Germline V lookup: CDR1 MDHEN, CDR2 SYDVKM. As DNA, the CDR3 is TGTGCCAGCCGAGCGGGAGTCACAGATACGCAGTATTTT. Translated, it gives CASRAGVTDTQYF.

The chain is built from TRBV5-1 and TRBJ1-1; D is uncertain. V was clipped by 2 bases and J by 3 bases, with 8 bases between them. This CDR3 has 13 residues. CDR1 and CDR2 from the germline V gene are SGHRS and YFSETQ. The CDR3, as DNA: TGCGCCAGCAGCTTCCGGGATGACACTGAAGCTTTCTTT. This translates into CASSFRDDTEAFF.

The rearrangement links TRBV5-1 to TRBJ2-5; TRBD1 is a possible D gene (6 bases). The CDR3 sequence is 16 residues long. The germline gives CDR1 SGHRS, CDR2 YFSETQ. Trimming pared 4 bases from V and 5 bases from J, leaving 21 bases between. The CDR3 here is CASSTEPGHTTETQYF. For the CDR3, the DNA is TGCGCCAGCAGCACCGAACCGGGACATACAACGGAGACCCAGTACTTC.

The chain recombines TRBV10-3 with TRBJ2-7; 8 bases align to TRBD1. Germline V gene data show CDR1 as ENHRY and CDR2 as SYGVKD. CDR3 length: 13 amino acids. Trimming removed 6 bases from V and 3 bases from J; junction bases left unmatched: 4. The CDR3 loop is CAIRGQGSYEQYF. The CDR3 DNA is TGTGCCATCAGAGGACAGGGCAGCTACGAGCAGTACTTC.

The V and J genes are TRBV5-1 and TRBJ1-1; TRBD1 matches 9 bases. Per germline, CDR1 SGHRS and CDR2 YFSETQ. The CDR3 consists of 15 residues. The V and J ends lost 2 bases and 4 bases, in that order; junction bases with no gene match: 6. The chain's CDR3 is CASSFQQGAGTEAFF. CDR3 nucleotide sequence: TGCGCCAGCAGCTTCCAACAGGGGGCAGGCACTGAAGCTTTCTTT. Combining the CDR3 with reference TRBV5-1 and TRBJ1-1 gives the whole variable domain KAGVTQTPRYLIKTRGQQVTLSCSPISGHRSVSWYQQTPGQGLQFLFEYFSETQRNKGNFPGRFSGRQFSNSRSEMNVSTLELGDSALYLCASSFQQGAGTEAFFGQGTRLTVV.

This chain joins TRBV15 and TRBJ1-5, with a tentative D call TRBD1 (5 bases). CDR3 size: 13 residues. V was clipped by 8 bases and J by 7 bases, with 15 bases between them. Germline V lookup: CDR1 LNHNV, CDR2 YYDKDF (reference sequence). CDR3 nucleotide sequence: TGTGCCACCGGGGGAGGTAGAGACCAGCCCCAGCATTTT. Its protein is CATGGGRDQPQHF.

V and J are TRBV4-1 and TRBJ2-3; 13 bases fit TRBD2. This CDR3 spans 18 amino acids. The V segment lost 6 bases and the J segment 0 bases; nucleotides outside the gene matches: 9. CDR1 and CDR2 from the germline V gene are MGHRA and YSYEKL. CDR3 sequence (DNA): TGCGCCAGCAGTCCTCGACTAGCGGGGGGAACTAGCACAGATACGCAGTATTTT. It encodes CASSPRLAGGTSTDTQYF.

The chain joins TRBV29-1 to TRBJ2-1; 7 nucleotides agree with TRBD2. The CDR3 loop spans 13 amino acids. J gave up 3 bases and V 5 bases, and 4 bases lay outside the gene matches. Germline loops: CDR1 SQVTM, CDR2 ANQGSEA. CDR3 in amino acids: CSVTSDNYNEQFF. CDR3 DNA sequence: TGCAGCGTTACTAGCGATAACTACAATGAGCAGTTCTTC.

The rearrangement links TRBV7-2 to TRBJ2-5; D is perhaps TRBD1 (5 bases). The V gene lost 2 bases and the J gene lost 2 bases, with 6 bases spanning the gap. CDR3 length: 13 amino acids. Germline V gene data show CDR1 as SGHTA and CDR2 as FQGNSA. Written as DNA, the CDR3 is TGTGCCAGCAGCTTATCAGGGCAAGAGACCCAGTACTTC. Its protein product is CASSLSGQETQYF.

V gene TRBV5-1 combines with J gene TRBJ2-5; unclear D gene. Germline CDR1 SGHRS, CDR2 YFSETQ. This CDR3 spans 11 amino acids. V was clipped by 4 bases and J by 3 bases, with 4 bases between them. CDR3 residues: CASSIKETQYF. The CDR3 DNA follows: TGCGCCAGCAGCATCAAAGAGACCCAGTACTTC.

This clone was seen a single time. The CDR3 loop reads CASGPTGTPGGYTF. As DNA, the CDR3 is TGTGCTAGTGGTCCCACAGGGACCCCAGGGGGCTACACCTTC. The chain has TRBV12-5 and TRBJ1-2; a possible D gene is TRBD1 (6 bases). The V gene lost 5 bases and the J gene lost 8 bases, with 18 bases spanning the gap. CDR1 and CDR2 from the germline V gene are LGHNT and FRNRAP. The CDR3 is 14 residues long.